Here is one T cell receptor beta chain with its context. Profiled with immunoSEQ multiplex PCR; TCRdb holds only in-frame clones, not every one. The table has 200,000 to 250,000 clones, 65% to 85% seen once. The sample comes from a study of blood T cell repertoires in COVID-19. This CDR3 contains 13 residues. Between the trimmed V and J ends, which lost 11 bases and 3 bases, there was a span of 16 bases. The rearrangement uses TRBV12-3 or TRBV12-4 and TRBJ1-1; a weak D match, TRBD1 (6 bases). The sequence was obtained from a human donor in a cohort sampled during active COVID-19. What was sequenced was peripheral blood. The CDR3 DNA sequence: TGTGCCGTCAGGGGAGGGGGGTACACTGAAGCTTTCTTT. This codes for CAVRGGGYTEAFF.